This TCR beta chain was captured by sequencing in a study of long-term antiretroviral therapy in people with HIV (dated by TCRdb to between 2020 and 2023). Turning to the overall study: The earliest samples were collected about a decade before the 2015 WHO recommendation for immediate ART, when ART was typically delayed until CD4 counts fell. A retrospective serial study tested whether ART initiation and durable HIV suppression were associated with changes in peripheral blood TRB repertoire composition and diversity. A total of roughly 180 cryopreserved PBMC samples were contributed to the cohort by 30 adults with confirmed HIV infection, with samples collected serially over a mean of approximately six years (range 1-12). Of the roughly 27 participants with HIV, about twelve were female. No cross-contamination during QIAcube processing was shown when test extractions of a monoclonal T-cell line were performed alongside about 30 polyclonal samples. General findings and caveats noted by the study authors: Samples dated from about 2004 to 2017, and the ART regimens used may be less effective than current ones. Inferences about post-ART repertoire changes were limited because no data were available on ART adherence, viral resistance or therapy changes. Unsorted PBMC were profiled instead of sorted CD4+ and CD8+ T cells because pre-ART samples had limited cell numbers. At every time point, the repertoire was dominated by expanded TRB clones first identified before ART initiation, although this dominance fluctuated and, in many PLHIV, declined after ART. A significant increase in TRB diversity was found to be associated with ART initiation, although TRB diversity was observed to remain significantly below that of transplant donor controls even after long-term ART. Limited PBMC availability meant only the TCR beta chain was sequenced, without alpha chain pairing. Compared with controls, HIV repertoires had narrower CDR3 length ranges, and the network structure pointed to an antigen-experienced repertoire that shifted only slightly toward naive after ART.

Inclusion was restricted to participants for whom at least one PBMC sample before ART initiation and at least two post-ART samples were available. Every participant with HIV received treatment in the United States of America. Cryopreserved samples of about 0.9-11 million PBMC were thawed and washed before DNA extraction. At the time of the earliest PBMC sample, participants with HIV were aged between about 23 and 54 years. Per participant, PBMC samples came from 1-4 timepoints prior to ART initiation and 2-8 timepoints following ART initiation, for a median of 7 samples. Serial HIV viral load, CD4+ T-cell count, ART history and demographic data were obtained for every participant. A Qiagen kit on a QIAcube was used to extract genomic DNA from unsorted PBMC, with samples processed in batches of 12. The immunoSEQ hsTCRB v3.0 assay was used at survey level resolution to sequence the TRB variable region. The targeted TRB sequencing depth was roughly 40,000-55,000 T-cell genomes per sample. TRB libraries were pooled and sequenced on an Illumina MiSeq using a v3 150-cycle kit. The study's own analysis went as follows. Repertoire analysis was run in R within a reproducible Nextflow workflow that covered QC, data transformation and analysis. LymphoSeq2, an R package for AIRR-Seq data exploration, was used to implement custom analyses. Several samples that yielded fewer than 5000 total TRB sequences were excluded, so that 150 to 200 HIV repertoires were analyzed. Of the roughly 190 retained HIV repertoires, some 60 were collected before and approximately 130 after ART initiation. Repertoires were downsampled to 5000 TRB nucleotide sequences, and summary statistics were averaged over 100 downsampling iterations. The analysis kept only TRB sequences whose CDR3 regions were at least seven amino acids long. Two measures captured diversity: a Shannon entropy-derived clonality score and the Gini coefficient. In the repertoire networks, any two of the top 5000 CDR3 amino acid sequences were linked whenever the two sequences differed by an edit distance of one. Antigen specificity groups and MHC restriction were predicted for TRB CDR3 amino acid sequences with GLIPH2. To flag known associations with CMV, EBV, HIV or tissue antigens, CDR3 amino acid sequences were compared against VDJdb and McPAS-TCR. Pre-ART, post-ART and control groups were compared with Wilcoxon signed-rank tests and Holm-Bonferroni correction. Here the immuneACCESS table is served through TCRdb, limited to in-frame sequences with V and J called. Missing clones are a known gap in these copies; in checked studies unresolved V genes cover under half, and the rest lacks a known reason. V, J and clone size are taken as reported in that table, and D and trimming were inferred from the DNA itself. This sample has approximately 33,000 clones in its table, and around four fifths of those were observed once. The ten largest make up 7.9% of the sample.

On this clone: The clone's antigen remains unknown. One base away there is no much larger clone; base qualities are not given.

The CDR3 contains 17 residues, cysteine and phenylalanine counted. Only CDR3 DNA remains: 51 bases, in frame from the first base. Sequencing used unsorted PBMCs, obtained 0.4 years before starting antiretroviral therapy. In this chain, TRBV1 is recombined with TRBJ2-3; the table's D call of TRBD2 was not tested on the DNA. TRBV1 is a pseudogene locus. This clonotype was obtained from a man in his late teens or twenties with HIV. Here the CDR3 is given as CTSSQEAATEAADTQYF. The DNA is as follows: TGCACCAGCAGCCAAGAGGCGGCGACTGAGGCCGCGGATACGCAGTATTTT.